This T cell receptor (beta chain) was profiled in a study of blood T cell repertoires in COVID-19. Across the study: Acute-phase and convalescent COVID-19 samples originated in the United States, Italy and Spain. Sources were T cells, B-cell-depleted T cells, or PBMCs; the material itself was cDNA or gDNA.

TCRdb's table, derived via immunoSEQ multiplex PCR, lists solely in-frame clones and lacks some. This table has some 9,000 clones, 80% to 90% appearing once. This clone came up a few times. CDR3 size: 12 residues. V shed 3 bases and J shed 14 bases, with 15 bases lying between them. This clonotype originated in a human donor in a cohort sampled during active COVID-19. V gene TRBV12-3 or TRBV12-4 combines with J gene TRBJ2-3, with a tentative D call TRBD1 (5 bases). What was sequenced was peripheral blood. The CDR3 DNA follows: TGTGCCAGCAGTTTTTTCCCGGACCAGGGGTATTTT. Translated, it gives CASSFFPDQGYF.